The source of this T cell receptor beta chain is a study of cytomegalovirus exposure and HLA in healthy donors. Looking at the study overall: Unique TCR beta sequences numbering around 110 million came from approximately 180 million T cells in an earlier analysis. Researchers found that roughly 77% of over 350 genotyped donors fell within the Caucasian-associated ancestry cluster.

This CDR3 has 15 residues. V gave up 4 bases and J gave up 7 bases, with 17 bases separating them. Germline assignment: CDR1 SNHLY and CDR2 FYNNEI. Study-wide results and caveats: V segments that were indistinguishable, TRBV6-2 and TRBV6-3 among them, were omitted from analysis. There were 150 to 200 TCR beta chains listed as cytomegalovirus-associated.

As to this clone: Its antigen is not identified.

Amplification used 60 Vbeta primers and 13 Jbeta primers. Some clones are missing from TCRdb's copy, which holds only in-frame ones; the method was immunoSEQ multiplex PCR. The repertoire holds about 140,000 clones, with about 75% as singletons. The J gene is TRBJ1-5, the V gene TRBV2; D perhaps matches TRBD1 (5 bases). This receptor was identified in a man aged 35-49 years in good health and CMV-seronegative. Sequenced material: PBMCs. The CDR3 coding sequence is TGTGCCAGCAGTGTAGTAGGGGCGTCCGGACAGCCCCAGCATTTT. Its protein product is CASSVVGASGQPQHF.